One sample yielded the 5 T cell receptor beta chains listed below, sequenced in a study of blood T cell repertoires in COVID-19. Sequencing used immunoSEQ multiplex PCR; TCRdb keeps in-frame clones, though not all of them. The sample contains just under 55,000 clones, around nine tenths of which appear only once. What was sequenced was peripheral blood. The source of these receptors is a woman between 40 and 50 years old with active COVID-19.

The chain uses TRBV9 and TRBJ2-6; 9 bases are a match to TRBD2. Germline CDR1 is SGDLS and CDR2 is YYNGEE. J lost 3 bases, V lost 0 bases, and 4 bases had no gene match. CDR3 length equals 17 residues. CDR3 in amino acids: CASSVDIAGVGANVLTF. The CDR3, as DNA: TGTGCCAGCAGCGTAGATATAGCGGGGGTTGGGGCCAACGTCCTGACTTTC.

J is TRBJ1-1 and V is TRBV6-5; the D gene is possibly TRBD1 (5 bases). This CDR3 has 14 residues. From germline, CDR1 is MNHEY and CDR2 SVGAGI. The germline V and J ends were trimmed by 7 bases and 7 bases, with 19 bases remaining between them. The CDR3 sequence is CASTSRGGLFEAFF. CDR3 sequence (DNA): TGTGCCAGCACCTCCCGGGGGGGTTTGTTTGAAGCTTTCTTT.

This chain connects TRBV7-9 to TRBJ2-7; possible D gene TRBD2, 5 bases. V lost 5 bases to trimming and J lost 4 bases, with 9 bases between them. CDR1 is SEHNR and CDR2 is FQNEAQ in the germline V gene (reference sequence). The CDR3 sequence is 12 residues long. The CDR3 coding sequence is TGTGCCAGCAGCCGCGCGGGTTACGAGCAGTACTTC. The encoded protein is CASSRAGYEQYF.

J is TRBJ2-7 and V is TRBV11-3; D unclear. The germline CDR1 and CDR2 sequences are SGHNT and YENEEA. The CDR3 loop spans 14 amino acids. Trimming took 6 bases from V and 3 from J, leaving 15 bases between them. The CDR3 bases are TGTGCCAGCAGTTTTGGCACAGAGATCTACGAGCAGTACTTC. Residues: CASSFGTEIYEQYF.

The V call is TRBV15, the J call TRBJ1-1; D may be TRBD1 (5 bases). CDR1 and CDR2 (germline): LNHNV, YYDKDF (reference sequence). V was pared by 0 bases and J by 0 bases, with 11 bases between. CDR3 length: 16 residues. In nucleotides, the CDR3 is TGTGCCACCAGCAGAGATGTCCAGACAGTGAACACTGAAGCTTTCTTT. Amino acid sequence: CATSRDVQTVNTEAFF.